The sequence of this T cell receptor beta chain was determined in a study of CD8+CD57+ T cells in acquired aplastic anemia. Whole-study context: DNA from sorted CD4+ and CD8+ cells averaged approximately 2.9 ug.

The use of genomic DNA as template underpinned the TCR beta VDJ and CDR3 profiling. Each CDR3 protein gets one entry after TCRdb re-called the reads with MiXCR. The repertoire holds about 54,000 distinct CDR3 sequences, approximately 50% seen once, with roughly 15% in the top ten. This clonotype rates as medium-sized. CDR1 and CDR2 from the germline V gene are MGHRA and YSYEKL. The germline V and J ends were trimmed by 0 bases and 2 bases, with 0 bases remaining between them. The CDR3 consists of 12 residues. The sequenced patients had an expansion of CD8+CD57+ cells seen by flow cytometry. The TCR sequence derives from a human donor with aplastic anemia. Material for sequencing was sorted CD4+, CD8+, or CD8+CD57+ T cells (not recorded which) from PBMCs. V and J are TRBV4-1 and TRBJ2-3; D is undetermined. CDR3 protein: CASSQDTDTQYF. The CDR3 bases are TGCGCCAGCAGCCAAGACACAGATACGCAGTATTTT.